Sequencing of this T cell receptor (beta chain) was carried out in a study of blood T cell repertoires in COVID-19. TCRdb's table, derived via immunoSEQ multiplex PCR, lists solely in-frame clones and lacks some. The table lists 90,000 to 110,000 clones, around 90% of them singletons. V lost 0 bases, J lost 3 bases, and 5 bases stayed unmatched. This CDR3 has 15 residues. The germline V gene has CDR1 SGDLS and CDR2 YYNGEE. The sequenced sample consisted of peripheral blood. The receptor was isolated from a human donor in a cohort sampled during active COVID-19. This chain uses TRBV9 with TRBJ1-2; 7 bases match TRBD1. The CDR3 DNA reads TGTGCCAGCAGCGTAGCCAGGACAGGCCACTATGGCTACACCTTC. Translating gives CASSVARTGHYGYTF.